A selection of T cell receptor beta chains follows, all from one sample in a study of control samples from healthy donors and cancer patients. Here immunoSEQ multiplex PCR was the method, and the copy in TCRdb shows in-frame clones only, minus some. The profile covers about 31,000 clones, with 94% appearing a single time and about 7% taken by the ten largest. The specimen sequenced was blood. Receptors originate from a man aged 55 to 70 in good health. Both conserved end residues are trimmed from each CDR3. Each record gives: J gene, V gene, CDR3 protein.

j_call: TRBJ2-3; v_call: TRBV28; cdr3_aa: ASRDRPDTQY
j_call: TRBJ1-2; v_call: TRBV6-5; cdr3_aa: ASAGQAASTYGYT
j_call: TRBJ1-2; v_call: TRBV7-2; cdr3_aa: ASSLDQLRTGQGFKGYT
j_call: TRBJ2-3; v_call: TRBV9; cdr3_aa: ASSVGLAGTQGTQY
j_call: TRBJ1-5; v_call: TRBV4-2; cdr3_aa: ASSPYRQGVQKPQH
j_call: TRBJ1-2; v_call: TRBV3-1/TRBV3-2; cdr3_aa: ASSQDPRRVGGYT
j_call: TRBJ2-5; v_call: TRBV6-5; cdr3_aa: ASTATVQETQY
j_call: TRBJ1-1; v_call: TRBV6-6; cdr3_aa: ASILAGKNTEAF
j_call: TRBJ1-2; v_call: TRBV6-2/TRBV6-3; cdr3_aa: ASSPGNYGYT
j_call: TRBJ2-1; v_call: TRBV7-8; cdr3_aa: ASSLLAGSSFNEQF
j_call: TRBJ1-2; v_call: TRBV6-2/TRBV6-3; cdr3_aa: ASSYSFYGYT
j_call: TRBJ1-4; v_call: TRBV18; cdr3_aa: ASSPGGNSEKLF
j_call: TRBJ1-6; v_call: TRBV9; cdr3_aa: ASSVGLQGNSPLH
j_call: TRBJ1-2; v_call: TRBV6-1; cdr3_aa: ASSEGWGRGITNYGYT
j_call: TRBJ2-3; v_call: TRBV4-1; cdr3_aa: ASSHAGTSGEPRYTQY
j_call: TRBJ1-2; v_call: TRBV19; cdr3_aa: ASSIPGSSSGYT
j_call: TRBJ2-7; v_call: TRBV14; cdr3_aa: ASSQNMVGEQY
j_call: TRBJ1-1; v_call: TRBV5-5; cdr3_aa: ASSWTEGMTEAF
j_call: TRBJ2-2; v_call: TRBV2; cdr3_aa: ASSRQGDTGELF
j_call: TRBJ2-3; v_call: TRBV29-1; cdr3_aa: SIDTGLGTDTQY
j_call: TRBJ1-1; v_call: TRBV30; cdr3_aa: AWVTGVGTEAF
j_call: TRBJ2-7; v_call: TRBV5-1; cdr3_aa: ASSLGSGVTSYEQY